These 24 T cell receptor beta chains were all obtained from the same sample, sequenced in a study of response to subunit inactivated influenza vaccine. TCRdb ran MiXCR on the RT-PCR reads and lists one entry per CDR3 protein. The profile covers some 160,000 distinct CDR3 sequences, with roughly a tenth appearing a single time and over 10% taken by the ten largest. This sample comprised non-naive T cells sorted from PBMCs, obtained more than 35 days after vaccination. Receptors originate from a man between 50 and 59 years old who received an inactivated influenza vaccine.

This clonotype was found a few times. V and J are TRBV15 and TRBJ2-7, with D maybe TRBD1 (5 bases). CDR1 is LNHNV and CDR2 is YYDKDF in the germline V gene (reference sequence). The germline V and J ends were trimmed by 0 bases and 4 bases, with 13 bases remaining between them. This CDR3 is built from 15 residues. CDR3 amino acids: CATSRDAQGSYEQYF. In nucleotides, the CDR3 is TGTGCCACCAGCAGAGATGCGCAGGGATCGTACGAGCAGTACTTC.

This clonotype was found a few times. CDR3 sequence reads: CSAAGVEAFF. CDR3 DNA sequence: TGCAGCGCCGCGGGTGTTGAAGCTTTCTTT. The chain couples TRBV29-1 to TRBJ1-1; D ambiguous. Germline V gene sequence: CDR1 SQVTM, CDR2 ANQGSEA. V was pared by 7 bases and J by 7 bases, with 10 bases between. This CDR3 is 10 amino acids long.

This clonotype was detected ten times or more. The J gene is TRBJ2-5, the V gene TRBV11-2; TRBD1 agrees at 7 bases. There are 14 residues in the CDR3. V was pared by 1 base and J by 9 bases, with 8 bases of the junction left unmatched. CDR1 and CDR2 from the germline V gene are SGHAT and FQNNGV. The CDR3 sequence: CASSLGQGGSSQYF. The CDR3 nucleotides read TGTGCCAGCAGCTTAGGACAGGGTGGGAGCTCCCAGTACTTC. Together with reference TRBV11-2 and TRBJ2-5, the CDR3 gives the full variable domain: EAGVAQSPRYKIIEKRQSVAFWCNPISGHATLYWYQQILGQGPKLLIQFQNNGVVDDSQLPKDRFSAERLKGVDSTLKIQPAKLEDSAVYLCASSLGQGGSSQYFGPGTRLLVL.

With regard to this clonotype: At one end, the junction sequence differs from germline, possibly due to a read error. The chain employs TRBV7-7 and TRBJ2-2; no firm D call. The CDR3 covers 14 residues. Looked up from germline, CDR1 is SSHAT and CDR2 is FNYEAQ (reference sequence). CDR3 sequence reads: CASSPSSNTGELFF. The CDR3 DNA follows: TGTGCTAGCAGCCCGTCATCTAATACCGGGGAGCTGTTTTTT. Complete variable domain (other parts from reference TRBV7-7 and TRBJ2-2): GAGVSQSPRYKVTKRGQDVTLRCDPISSHATLYWYQQALGQGPEFLTYFNYEAQPDKSGLPSDRFSAERPEGSISTLTIQRTEQRDSAMYRCASSPSSNTGELFFGEGSRLTVL.

In its sample, this clonotype was seen a few times. The chain joins TRBV20-1 to TRBJ2-7; D remains unclear. Germline V gives CDR1 DFQATT, CDR2 SNEGSKA (reference sequence). V was trimmed by 6 bases and J by 2 bases, leaving 11 bases between them. This CDR3 contains 12 residues. CDR3: CSARKNTYEQYF. CDR3 in DNA: TGCAGTGCAAGAAAAAATACCTACGAGCAGTACTTC.

This clonotype was seen only a few times. The V and J genes are TRBV9 and TRBJ2-2; D may match TRBD1 or TRBD2 (5 bases each). Germline V CDR1 and CDR2: SGDLS, YYNGEE. The CDR3 covers 15 residues. Trimming cost V 3 bases and J 0 bases, with 9 bases left between them. This CDR3 is CASSAGTTNTGELFF. CDR3 nucleotides: TGTGCCAGCAGCGCTGGGACCACGAACACCGGGGAGCTGTTTTTT.

This chain connects TRBV20-1 to TRBJ2-1; 8 nucleotides line up with TRBD2. Trimming took 2 bases from V and 0 from J; bases not matched to a gene: 6. The CDR3 loop spans 16 amino acids. Germline CDR1 DFQATT, CDR2 SNEGSKA (reference sequence). CDR3 residues: CSARPGRGGSYNEQFF. The CDR3, as DNA: TGCAGTGCTAGACCCGGGAGGGGGGGCTCCTACAATGAGCAGTTCTTC.

About this clonotype itself: The conserved closing phenylalanine or tryptophan is absent in this CDR3, likely reflecting a read error. This chain connects TRBV5-5 to TRBJ2-6; 10 bases map to TRBD1. The junction had 4 bases not matched to a gene; V was cut back by 4 bases and J by 0 bases. The CDR3 has 17 residues. CDR1 and CDR2 (germline): SGHKS, YYEKEE (reference sequence). The CDR3, as DNA: TGTGCCAGCAGCGTGGACAGGGGGAGCTCTGGGGCCAACGTCCTGACTCTC. This translates into CASSVDRGSSGANVLTL.

Only a few counts were recorded for this clonotype. The chain couples TRBV25-1 to TRBJ2-5, with a weak D call TRBD2 (7 bases). V was shortened by 7 bases and J by 5 bases, with 14 bases between the two germline ends. This CDR3 comprises 13 residues. Germline V gene sequence: CDR1 MGHDK, CDR2 SYGVNS. The DNA of the CDR3 is TGTGCCAGCACCCGGGGGGCGGGTGAGACCCAGTACTTC. Its protein is CASTRGAGETQYF. Looking up the rest from reference TRBV25-1 and TRBJ2-5 gives the full variable domain: EADIYQTPRYLVIGTGKKITLECSQTMGHDKMYWYQQDPGMELHLIHYSYGVNSTEKGDLSSESTVSRIRTEHFPLTLESARPSHTSQYLCASTRGAGETQYFGPGTRLLVL.

This clonotype was observed a handful of times. The V and J genes are TRBV11-2 and TRBJ1-1; D is perhaps TRBD1 (5 bases). V lost 5 bases and J 1 base, leaving 11 bases between the germline ends. Germline lookup yields CDR1 SGHAT and CDR2 FQNNGV. This CDR3 has 14 residues. The CDR3 coding sequence is TGTGCCAGCAGCCTTCTGGGGGGGAACACTGAAGCTTTCTTT. As protein: CASSLLGGNTEAFF.

This clonotype appeared a few times. V usage is TRBV5-5 and J usage is TRBJ1-2; D not certain. The CDR3 covers 12 residues. Germline CDR1 reads SGHKS; CDR2 reads YYEKEE (reference sequence). The V end lost 5 bases, the J end lost 7 bases, and 12 bases lay between the germline ends. The CDR3 DNA sequence: TGTGCCAGCAGGCCTCCTAATAGTGGCTACACCTTC. It is translated as CASRPPNSGYTF.

V is TRBV6-5 and J is TRBJ1-4; 10 bases match TRBD1. This CDR3 is 14 amino acids long. With 2 bases clipped from V and 7 bases from J, the junction kept 1 base outside the gene matches. Looked up from germline, CDR1 is MNHEY and CDR2 is SVGAGI. The CDR3 loop reads CASSYRDRGEKLFF. DNA for the CDR3: TGTGCCAGCAGTTACCGGGACAGGGGTGAAAAACTGTTTTTT.

The chain joins TRBV7-2 to TRBJ2-7; D gene uncertain. Germline CDR1 is SGHTA and CDR2 is FQGNSA. The V gene lost 5 bases and the J gene lost 0 bases, with 11 bases spanning the gap. The CDR3 has 14 residues. The CDR3 DNA is TGTGCCAGCAGCCAACAGACGAGCTCCTACGAGCAGTACTTC. It specifies CASSQQTSSYEQYF.

This clonotype was seen repeatedly, ten times or more. This chain joins TRBV27 and TRBJ1-2; TRBD1 aligns across 7 bases. V lost 5 bases to trimming and J lost 3 bases; unmatched junction nucleotides: 0. CDR1 MNHEY and CDR2 SMNVEV come from the germline V gene (reference sequence). The CDR3 covers 12 residues. CDR3 loop: CASSGTDYGYTF. The CDR3 coding sequence is TGTGCCAGCAGTGGGACAGACTATGGCTACACCTTC.

The sample holds a few counts of this clonotype. The V call is TRBV5-6, the J call TRBJ2-2, with 10 positions matching TRBD1. Germline CDR1 and CDR2: SGHDT and YYEEEE. With V trimmed by 2 bases and J by 5 bases, 12 bases remained unmatched. The CDR3 runs to 18 residues. The CDR3: CASSFGGGWTGGTGELFF. In DNA, the CDR3 is TGTGCCAGCAGCTTTGGAGGGGGCTGGACAGGGGGTACCGGGGAGCTGTTTTTT. The entire variable domain, with the rest obtained from reference TRBV5-6 and TRBJ2-2, is as follows: DAGVTQSPTHLIKTRGQQVTLRCSPKSGHDTVSWYQQALGQGPQFIFQYYEEEERQRGNFPDRFSGHQFPNYSSELNVNALLLGDSALYLCASSFGGGWTGGTGELFFGEGSRLTVL.

The gene calls are TRBV4-3 and TRBJ2-6; D is unresolved. CDR3 length equals 15 residues. Germline CDR1 LGHNA, CDR2 YSLEER. V lost 5 bases, J lost 2 bases, and 10 bases lay in between. The CDR3 coding sequence is TGCGCCAGCAGCAATCAGGTGGCTGGGGCCAACGTCCTGACTTTC. It translates to CASSNQVAGANVLTF.

The table lists this clonotype with a few counts. This CDR3 reads CASSQDQDSGGYEQYF. In nucleotides, the CDR3 is TGTGCCAGCAGCCAAGATCAAGACAGCGGGGGATACGAGCAGTACTTC. V gene TRBV3-1 combines with J gene TRBJ2-7; 8 bases map to TRBD2. V dropped 0 bases and J dropped 4; count of bases not matched to a gene: 8. The germline V gene has CDR1 LGHDT and CDR2 YNNKEL (reference sequence). The CDR3 spans 16 residues.

This clonotype was observed many times. This chain uses TRBV12-3 or TRBV12-4 with TRBJ1-5, with a tentative D call TRBD1 (6 bases). Trimming left V 3 bases short and J 1 base short, with 13 bases between. The CDR3 contains 16 residues. The CDR3 DNA follows: TGTGCCAGCAGTTTGGGCGGGGGGCTAAGCAATCAGCCCCAGCATTTT. The encoded protein is CASSLGGGLSNQPQHF.

This clonotype was seen only a few times. The chain has TRBV20-1 and TRBJ2-2; 14 nucleotides agree with TRBD2. The CDR3 spans 16 residues. The trim removed 3 bases at V and 5 bases at J, leaving 5 bases unmatched. Germline-derived CDR1 and CDR2 are DFQATT and SNEGSKA (reference sequence). CDR3 bases: TGCAGTGCTAGGAAGGGACTAGCGGGAGTTACCGGGGAGCTGTTTTTT. As protein: CSARKGLAGVTGELFF.

Judged by abundance, this clonotype is medium-sized. The chain combines TRBV20-1 with TRBJ2-7, with 7 bases fitting TRBD1. This CDR3 comprises 13 residues. Unmatched junction bases numbered 5, after V lost 3 bases and J lost 3 bases. CDR1 is DFQATT, CDR2 SNEGSKA, per germline (reference sequence). The CDR3 reads CSARGTADYEQYF. The CDR3 nucleotides read TGCAGTGCTAGGGGGACAGCGGACTACGAGCAGTACTTC.

This clonotype was counted a few times. J is TRBJ2-7 and V is TRBV11-2, with D possibly matching TRBD2 (5 bases). Deletions cut 6 bases from V and 9 bases from J, with 15 bases between. Germline V lookup: CDR1 SGHAT, CDR2 FQNNGV. This CDR3 contains 12 residues. The CDR3 sequence: CASSPDGVGQYF. As DNA, the CDR3 is TGTGCCAGCAGTCCAGACGGGGTGGGGCAGTACTTC.

This rearrangement joins TRBV7-8 to TRBJ2-6; either TRBD1 or TRBD2 may fit D (5 bases each). The germline V gene encodes CDR1 SGHVS and CDR2 FQNEAQ. The V gene lost 3 bases and the J gene lost 2 bases, with 8 bases spanning the gap. The CDR3 covers 15 residues. CDR3 region: CASSFGGTGANVLTF. CDR3 DNA sequence: TGTGCCAGCAGCTTTGGGGGAACTGGGGCCAACGTCCTGACTTTC.

The chain employs TRBV7-6 and TRBJ1-2, with D possibly TRBD1 on 5 matching bases. Trimming took off 5 bases at V and 4 bases at J, with 14 bases between the two ends. The CDR3 spans 14 residues. Germline CDR1 is SGHVS and CDR2 is FNYEAQ. The CDR3 sequence: CASSPRGGAYGYTF. For the CDR3, the DNA is TGTGCCAGCAGCCCCCGGGGAGGGGCCTATGGCTACACCTTC.

This clonotype was recorded many times. The CDR3 is CASSQAGAGQPQHF. CDR3 DNA sequence: TGTGCCAGCAGCCAGGCAGGGGCGGGTCAGCCCCAGCATTTT. The chain couples TRBV4-2 to TRBJ1-5; tentative D call: TRBD1 (6 bases). The CDR3 runs 14 residues. CDR1 is LGHNA, CDR2 YNFKEQ, per germline. V was pared by 3 bases and J by 6 bases, with 12 bases between.